The 14 T cell receptor beta chains presented below share a single source sample, sequenced in a study of neoadjuvant nivolumab and ipilimumab in lung cancer. TCRdb's table, derived via immunoSEQ multiplex PCR, lists solely in-frame clones and lacks some. The table has fewer than 4,500 clones, roughly 80% seen once. The sequencing used adjacent normal lung tissue, collected after neoadjuvant nivolumab, alone or with ipilimumab, at or shortly before surgery. All receptors come from an adult with non-small cell lung cancer.

The chain employs TRBV19 and TRBJ1-5; D remains unclear. This CDR3 spans 18 amino acids. Germline V gene data show CDR1 as LNHDA and CDR2 as SQIVND (reference sequence). The V and J ends lost 2 bases and 5 bases respectively, with 22 bases between them. The CDR3 DNA reads TGTGCCAGTAGTATACGCAATTCGGGAATTCCTGGACATCAGCCCCAGCATTTT. The encoded protein is CASSIRNSGIPGHQPQHF.

The chain carries TRBV5-1 and TRBJ1-2; 7 bases agree with TRBD1. The CDR3 runs to 14 residues. Germline CDR1 and CDR2: SGHRS and YFSETQ. The V segment lost 4 bases and the J segment 7 bases; nucleotides outside the gene matches: 10. CDR3 protein: CASSLDRASSGYTF. Written as DNA, the CDR3 is TGCGCCAGCAGCCTAGACAGGGCTAGCAGTGGCTACACCTTC.

The chain recombines TRBV4-1 with TRBJ2-1; no clear D. The CDR3 sequence is 13 residues long. Trimming shortened V by 0 bases and J by 7 bases, and 7 bases separated the two germline ends. CDR1 is MGHRA and CDR2 is YSYEKL in the germline V gene. The CDR3 region has the DNA TGCGCCAGCAGCCAAGAGTGGAGTAATGAGCAGTTCTTC. Protein product: CASSQEWSNEQFF.

This clone was counted a few times. V and J are TRBV7-2 and TRBJ1-4; 7 bases match TRBD1. The CDR3 totals 14 residues. Germline lookup yields CDR1 SGHTA and CDR2 FQGNSA. J lost 4 bases, V lost 5 bases, and 4 bases had no gene match. CDR3 coding DNA: TGTGCCAGCAGCGGCCGACAGGGTAATGAAAAACTGTTTTTT. Translating gives CASSGRQGNEKLFF.

CDR3 loop: CASSPTGPSSGNTIYF. The CDR3 region has the DNA TGTGCCAGCTCGCCCACAGGGCCCAGCTCTGGAAACACCATATATTTT. The chain joins TRBV18 to TRBJ1-3, with a possible D match to TRBD1 (6 bases). This CDR3 is built from 16 residues. Germline CDR1 is KGHSH and CDR2 is LQKENI. V was shortened by 6 bases and J by 0 bases, with 15 bases between the two germline ends.

The chain is built from TRBV5-4 and TRBJ2-6; a possible D gene is TRBD1 (5 bases). Per germline, CDR1 SGHNT and CDR2 YYREEE (reference sequence). The V end lost 7 bases, the J end lost 2 bases, and 16 bases lay between the germline ends. The CDR3 spans 16 residues. CDR3 protein: CASGSDILAGANVLTF. The CDR3, as DNA: TGTGCCAGCGGATCGGACATTCTTGCTGGGGCCAACGTCCTGACTTTC. The full variable domain, completed using reference TRBV5-4 and TRBJ2-6, is ETGVTQSPTHLIKTRGQQVTLRCSSQSGHNTVSWYQQALGQGPQFIFQYYREEENGRGNFPPRFSGLQFPNYSSELNVNALELDDSALYLCASGSDILAGANVLTFGAGSRLTVL.

V gene TRBV25-1 combines with J gene TRBJ2-7; 10 positions agree with TRBD1. The CDR3 extends over 15 amino acids. The germline gives CDR1 MGHDK, CDR2 SYGVNS. The J segment lost 3 bases and the V segment lost 3 bases, leaving 5 bases of the junction unmatched. In nucleotides, the CDR3 is TGTGCCAGCAGTGACGACAGGGGGCTGGTCTACGAGCAGTACTTC. Translation gives CASSDDRGLVYEQYF.

This clone occurred a few times. V is TRBV15 and J is TRBJ1-5; possibly TRBD1 for D (5 bases). V was shortened by 3 bases and J by 3 bases, with 15 bases between the two germline ends. The CDR3 is 16 residues long. Germline values: CDR1 LNHNV, CDR2 YYDKDF (reference sequence). The CDR3 coding sequence is TGTGCCACCAGCAGGGAGGAAGGGGCCGACAATCAGCCCCAGCATTTT. This sequence encodes CATSREEGADNQPQHF.

The table lists this clone with a few counts. This chain uses TRBV29-1 with TRBJ2-7, with no clear D. Germline CDR1 reads SQVTM; CDR2 reads ANQGSEA. V lost 4 bases, J lost 0 bases, and 7 bases lay in between. The CDR3 has 12 amino acids. CDR3 DNA: TGCAGCGTTGCCCAGGACTCCTACGAGCAGTACTTC. As protein: CSVAQDSYEQYF.

The V and J genes are TRBV6-5 and TRBJ2-2; weak D call: TRBD1 (6 bases). The germline V gene has CDR1 MNHEY and CDR2 SVGAGI. Trimming stripped 6 bases from V and 5 bases from J, with 16 bases between. The CDR3 is made up of 15 amino acids. The CDR3 sequence is CASSPVDTGTGELFF. The CDR3, as DNA: TGTGCCAGCAGCCCAGTCGACACAGGGACCGGGGAGCTGTTTTTT.

The chain couples TRBV29-1 to TRBJ2-3; D could derive from TRBD1 or TRBD2 (6 bases each). The CDR3 extends over 13 amino acids. Looked up from germline, CDR1 is SQVTM and CDR2 is ANQGSEA. Trimming pared 4 bases from V and 6 bases from J, leaving 14 bases between. CDR3 sequence reads: CSVGAGEADTQYF. In nucleotides, the CDR3 is TGCAGCGTTGGGGCAGGGGAGGCGGATACGCAGTATTTT.

The chain combines TRBV19 with TRBJ2-7; no clear D gene. Germline V gene sequence: CDR1 LNHDA, CDR2 SQIVND (reference sequence). V was cut by 5 bases and J by 3 bases, with 14 bases left in between. The CDR3 totals 14 residues. This CDR3 reads CASSGQSLVYEQYF. In DNA, the CDR3 is TGTGCCAGTAGTGGGCAGAGTCTCGTCTACGAGCAGTACTTC.

CDR3 residues: CAISESVYEQYV. The CDR3 DNA is TGTGCCATCAGTGAATCGGTATACGAGCAGTACGTC. This chain links TRBV10-3 with TRBJ2-7; no definite D call. The CDR3 totals 12 residues. Germline assignment: CDR1 ENHRY and CDR2 SYGVKD. Deletions cut 3 bases from V and 4 bases from J, with 7 bases between.

The V and J genes are TRBV6-1 and TRBJ1-5; D is ambiguous. V was cut by 3 bases and J by 5 bases, with 11 bases left in between. Germline V gene sequence: CDR1 MNHNS, CDR2 SASEGT. This CDR3 contains 14 residues. The DNA of the CDR3 is TGTGCCAGCAGTGACTGGCAGAAAGATCAGCCCCAGCATTTT. Amino acid sequence: CASSDWQKDQPQHF.